Shown below are 22 T cell receptor beta chains from a single sample sequenced in a study of T cell responses to AZD1222 COVID-19 vaccine. Clones were read by immunoSEQ multiplex PCR, and TCRdb kept only the in-frame ones, dropping some. The sample has approximately 200,000 clones, approximately 93% seen once. This sample comprised peripheral blood, obtained 28 days after the second AZD1222 dose. The receptors shown here come from an adult who received the AZD1222 COVID-19 vaccine.

The chain combines TRBV12-3 or TRBV12-4 with TRBJ2-1, with D unresolved. V shed 6 bases and J shed 1 base, with 7 bases lying between them. The CDR3 contains 13 residues. Written as DNA, the CDR3 is TGTGCCAGCAGAAACAATTCCTACAATGAGCAGTTCTTC. Its protein product is CASRNNSYNEQFF.

The chain joins TRBV4-1 to TRBJ2-7, with 7 bases matching TRBD1. The V and J ends lost 2 bases and 1 base, in that order; junction bases with no gene match: 2. This CDR3 has 14 amino acids. CDR1 and CDR2 (germline): MGHRA, YSYEKL. DNA of the CDR3: TGCGCCAGCAGCCAAAACAGGGGTTCCTACGAGCAGTACTTC. Translated, it gives CASSQNRGSYEQYF.

V and J are TRBV18 and TRBJ1-1, with TRBD1 matching over 9 bases. The V gene's germline CDR1 is KGHSH and CDR2 LQKENI. V lost 3 bases, J lost 4 bases, and 9 bases stayed unmatched. CDR3 length equals 16 residues. CDR3 in amino acids: CASSPPGTGLATEAFF. For the CDR3, the DNA is TGTGCCAGCTCACCTCCTGGGACAGGGCTGGCCACTGAAGCTTTCTTT. Using reference TRBV18 and TRBJ1-1 for the parts outside the CDR3, the full variable domain is NAGVMQNPRHLVRRRGQEARLRCSPMKGHSHVYWYRQLPEEGLKFMVYLQKENIIDESGMPKERFSAEFPKEGPSILRIQQVVRGDSAAYFCASSPPGTGLATEAFFGQGTRLTVV.

This rearrangement joins TRBV5-1 to TRBJ2-3; tentative D call: TRBD2 (6 bases). The CDR3 spans 15 residues. V was clipped by 2 bases and J by 1 base, with 11 bases between them. CDR1 is SGHRS, CDR2 YFSETQ, per germline. The CDR3 sequence is CASSFTGVGTDTQYF. CDR3 DNA: TGCGCCAGCAGCTTCACGGGGGTCGGCACAGATACGCAGTATTTT.

The chain couples TRBV5-6 to TRBJ2-3; D unresolved. This CDR3 region has 15 residues. Per the germline V gene, CDR1 is SGHDT and CDR2 is YYEEEE. V was cut by 0 bases and J by 0 bases, with 8 bases left in between. The CDR3 nucleotides are TGTGCCAGCAGCTTGGCTTGGGAAAGCACAGATACGCAGTATTTT. Amino acids: CASSLAWESTDTQYF.

This clone was counted a few times. At one of its ends the junction is not consistent with the germline gene, which may arise from a read error. The chain has TRBV28 and TRBJ1-1; no definite D call. This CDR3 spans 12 amino acids. CDR1 is MDHEN and CDR2 is SYDVKM in the germline V gene. In DNA, the CDR3 is TGTGCCAGCAGTTTTGCAAACAGTGAAGCTTTCTTT. Translating gives CASSFANSEAFF.

This clone showed up just once. The chain employs TRBV24-1 and TRBJ2-1; possible D gene TRBD1, 6 bases. The CDR3 runs 17 residues. The V end lost 3 bases, the J end lost 0 bases, and 14 bases lay between the germline ends. From germline, CDR1 is KGHDR and CDR2 SFDVKD. For the CDR3, the DNA is TGTGCCACCAGTGATCCTGGACAGCGCAGCTCCTACAATGAGCAGTTCTTC. Protein sequence: CATSDPGQRSSYNEQFF.

The chain couples TRBV7-8 to TRBJ1-5, with D perhaps matching TRBD1 (5 bases). V was pared by 1 base and J by 3 bases, with 13 bases between. Germline lookup yields CDR1 SGHVS and CDR2 FQNEAQ. The CDR3 consists of 16 residues. The CDR3 protein is CASSLGAPGTNQPQHF. The CDR3 region has the DNA TGTGCCAGCAGCTTAGGGGCCCCAGGGACCAATCAGCCCCAGCATTTT.

The genes are TRBV11-3 and TRBJ2-2; no clear D. This CDR3 has 13 amino acids. Trimming pared 2 bases from V and 6 bases from J, leaving 7 bases between. Germline V lookup: CDR1 SGHNT, CDR2 YENEEA. In nucleotides, the CDR3 is TGTGCCAGCAGCTTAACTTTGGCCGGGGAGCTGTTTTTT. This translates into CASSLTLAGELFF.

The chain carries TRBV7-3 and TRBJ2-6, with 7 nucleotides matching TRBD2. This CDR3 spans 17 amino acids. Trimming removed 5 bases from V and 2 bases from J; junction bases left unmatched: 9. Germline V gives CDR1 SGHTA, CDR2 FQGTGA. CDR3 in DNA: TGTGCCAGCAGCCCCCGGGGTGCGGGAGCTGGGGCCAACGTCCTGACTTTC. It encodes CASSPRGAGAGANVLTF.

The chain uses TRBV7-2 and TRBJ1-1; 8 bases line up with TRBD1. Germline CDR1 SGHTA, CDR2 FQGNSA. This CDR3 comprises 15 residues. The V gene end was trimmed by 5 bases and the J gene end by 7 bases; junction bases not matched to a gene: 12. CDR3 sequence reads: CASSISLGQEVEAFF. The CDR3 coding sequence is TGTGCCAGCAGCATCAGCCTGGGACAGGAAGTTGAAGCTTTCTTT. Based on the CDR3 plus reference TRBV7-2 and TRBJ1-1, the full variable domain is GAGVSQSPSNKVTEKGKDVELRCDPISGHTALYWYRQSLGQGLEFLIYFQGNSAPDKSGLPSDRFSAERTGGSVSTLTIQRTQQEDSAVYLCASSISLGQEVEAFFGQGTRLTVV.

The CDR3 DNA is TGTGCCAGCAAGCGGGAGGCCCCTGGGGCCAACGTCCTGACTTTC. Translated, it gives CASKREAPGANVLTF. The V gene is TRBV28, the J gene TRBJ2-6; 9 positions agree with TRBD2. This CDR3 is built from 15 residues. J was trimmed by 2 bases and V by 7 bases; bases with no gene match: 3. Germline V gene lookup returns CDR1 MDHEN and CDR2 SYDVKM. Looking up the rest from reference TRBV28 and TRBJ2-6 gives the full variable domain: DVKVTQSSRYLVKRTGEKVFLECVQDMDHENMFWYRQDPGLGLRLIYFSYDVKMKEKGDIPEGYSVSREKKERFSLILESASTNQTSMYLCASKREAPGANVLTFGAGSRLTVL.

This sequence joins TRBV5-1 and TRBJ2-2; TRBD2 matches at 8 bases. Germline V gives CDR1 SGHRS, CDR2 YFSETQ. The ends lost 2 bases at V and 6 bases at J; junction bases unmatched: 3. The CDR3 contains 14 residues. The CDR3 DNA sequence: TGCGCCAGCAGCTTTTTGACTAGCGCCGGGGAGCTGTTTTTT. Amino acid sequence: CASSFLTSAGELFF.

The genes are TRBV11-2 and TRBJ2-2; D perhaps matches TRBD1 (5 bases). CDR1 and CDR2 (germline): SGHAT, FQNNGV. Trimming pared 4 bases from V and 5 bases from J, leaving 14 bases between. The CDR3 runs 15 residues. CDR3 nucleotide sequence: TGTGCCAGCAGCTCCGCAGGGAAGGGAACCGGGGAGCTGTTTTTT. It is translated as CASSSAGKGTGELFF. Combining the CDR3 with reference TRBV11-2 and TRBJ2-2 gives the whole variable domain EAGVAQSPRYKIIEKRQSVAFWCNPISGHATLYWYQQILGQGPKLLIQFQNNGVVDDSQLPKDRFSAERLKGVDSTLKIQPAKLEDSAVYLCASSSAGKGTGELFFGEGSRLTVL.

This chain joins TRBV6-5 and TRBJ1-5; tentative D call: TRBD1 (5 bases). The V and J ends lost 5 bases and 5 bases respectively, with 10 bases between them. The CDR3 loop spans 13 amino acids. CDR1 MNHEY and CDR2 SVGAGI come from the germline V gene. This CDR3 is CASSPDRDQPQHF. CDR3 coding DNA: TGTGCCAGCAGTCCCGACAGAGATCAGCCCCAGCATTTT.

The CDR3 coding sequence is TGTGCCAGCAGGTCCCGGGACACCAACACCGGGGAGCTGTTTTTT. Protein product: CASRSRDTNTGELFF. The rearrangement links TRBV11-3 to TRBJ2-2; weak D call: TRBD1 (6 bases). Germline CDR1 reads SGHNT; CDR2 reads YENEEA. Trimming removed 6 bases at V and 2 bases at J, with 13 bases between. The CDR3 is 15 amino acids.

The chain joins TRBV2 to TRBJ1-1; 9 nucleotides match TRBD1. This CDR3 is built from 12 residues. Trimming at V came to 7 bases and at J to 10 bases, leaving 7 bases not matched to a gene. CDR1 is SNHLY and CDR2 is FYNNEI in the germline V gene. CDR3 coding DNA: TGTGCCAGCAAAGTACAGGGGGCCGGAGCTTTCTTT. This codes for CASKVQGAGAFF. Using reference TRBV2 and TRBJ1-1 for the parts outside the CDR3, the full variable domain is EPEVTQTPSHQVTQMGQEVILRCVPISNHLYFYWYRQILGQKVEFLVSFYNNEISEKSEIFDDQFSVERPDGSNFTLKIRSTKLEDSAMYFCASKVQGAGAFFGQGTRLTVV.

This chain connects TRBV7-9 to TRBJ1-2, with D unclear. The V end was cut by 2 bases, the J end by 8 bases, with 12 bases between. This CDR3 comprises 13 residues. Germline CDR1 reads SEHNR; CDR2 reads FQNEAQ (reference sequence). The CDR3 DNA reads as TGTGCCAGCAGCTTATCGGGTCACCAAGGCTACACCTTC. It codes for CASSLSGHQGYTF.

The chain recombines TRBV15 with TRBJ2-5; the D is unclear. The CDR3 runs to 13 residues. Between the trimmed V and J ends, which lost 0 bases and 2 bases, there was a span of 4 bases. Germline V CDR1 and CDR2: LNHNV, YYDKDF (reference sequence). CDR3 sequence: CATSRERQETQYF. The CDR3 DNA is TGTGCCACCAGCAGAGAAAGGCAAGAGACCCAGTACTTC. Complete variable domain (other parts from reference TRBV15 and TRBJ2-5): DAMVIQNPRYQVTQFGKPVTLSCSQTLNHNVMYWYQQKSSQAPKLLFHYYDKDFNNEADTPDNFQSRRPNTSFCFLDIRSPGLGDTAMYLCATSRERQETQYFGPGTRLLVL.

The chain couples TRBV6-6 to TRBJ2-1; a weak D match, TRBD1 (6 bases). Germline V gene lookup returns CDR1 MNHNY and CDR2 SVGAGI (reference sequence). CDR3 length: 14 residues. V was pared by 6 bases and J by 5 bases, with 14 bases between. This CDR3 is CASRPGQTNNEQFF. CDR3 in DNA: TGTGCCAGCAGACCCGGACAGACTAACAATGAGCAGTTCTTC.

A remark on this clone: The same CDR3 can be traced to other DNA sequences in this sample. The V and J genes are TRBV10-3 and TRBJ1-5, with D possibly TRBD1 on 5 matching bases. V lost 0 bases to trimming and J lost 4 bases, with 7 bases between them. Germline-derived CDR1 and CDR2 are ENHRY and SYGVKD. The CDR3 spans 14 residues. The CDR3 bases are TGTGCCATCAGTGAGTCCTGGGGGAATCAGCCCCAGCATTTT. Translation gives CAISESWGNQPQHF.

V is TRBV5-1 and J is TRBJ2-5; D may be TRBD1 or TRBD2 (5 bases each). V lost 0 bases and J lost 1, with 10 bases in between. Germline CDR1 SGHRS, CDR2 YFSETQ. The CDR3 contains 15 residues. In DNA, the CDR3 is TGCGCCAGCAGCTTGGTCCCCGGGACCCAAGAGACCCAGTACTTC. Protein product: CASSLVPGTQETQYF.